The clone carrying this T cell receptor (beta chain) was observed at least ten times. Its antigen is not identified. Germline V gives CDR1 SGHRS, CDR2 YFSETQ. V was clipped by 2 bases and J by 7 bases, with 15 bases between them. The CDR3 has 14 amino acids. These data are taken from a study of T cells in Graves' hyperthyroidism and ophthalmopathy. Study as a whole: Peripheral blood was secured at the point of initial diagnosis, before any treatment.

The TCR beta CDR3 regions underwent amplification using RNA transcripts as the source. The TCR CDR3 first-round RT-PCR relied on the HTBI primer set. TCRdb reanalysed the multiplex PCR reads using MiXCR and keeps one entry per CDR3 protein. The table lists about 260,000 distinct CDR3 sequences, about 20% of them singletons. The cohort's ophthalmopathy patients, a group with duration under 3 months, had a Clinical Activity Score of at least 3 and a NOSPECS grade of at least 4. Orbital computed tomography, thyroid ultrasound, serum thyroxine and TRAb, and clinical symptoms together informed the diagnoses. Broader study findings: Ophthalmopathy was separated from stable hyperthyroidism by a 13 V-J model.

J is TRBJ1-1 and V is TRBV5-1; D is unresolved. The receptor was derived from a man aged 25-45 years with Graves' ophthalmopathy. Input material: blood. CDR3 loop: CASSFDPGLDEAFF. The CDR3 region has the DNA TGCGCCAGCAGCTTTGACCCAGGTTTGGATGAAGCTTTCTTT.